These T cell receptor beta chains were read from a single sample in a study of blood T cell repertoires in COVID-19. Only in-frame clones appear in the TCRdb table, and some are missing; sequencing was by immunoSEQ multiplex PCR. The sample has approximately 140,000 clones, around 89% seen once. Sequencing input: peripheral blood. These receptors originate from a human donor in a cohort sampled during active COVID-19. Both conserved end residues are part of each CDR3. The D gene is left open where the match is weak. Clone size is stated in some rows and not others, as once, few, many or a class when expanded.

.	.	TRBJ2-7	TRBV5-6	CASSFAQGTYEQYF	TGTGCCAGCAGCTTTGCACAGGGTACCTACGAGCAGTACTTC
.	.	TRBJ2-3	TRBV12-3/TRBV12-4	CASSLSRDTQYF	TGTGCCAGCAGTCTGAGCCGGGATACGCAGTATTTT
.	TRBD2	TRBJ2-7	TRBV5-6	CASSLAGSGLAGAYEQYF	TGTGCCAGCAGCTTGGCCGGATCGGGACTAGCGGGGGCCTACGAGCAGTACTTC
.	.	TRBJ1-1	TRBV5-8	CASRANTEAFF	TGTGCCAGCAGAGCGAACACTGAAGCTTTCTTT
once	.	TRBJ2-7	TRBV7-9	CASSLQGYEQYF	TGTGCCAGCAGTCTACAGGGCTACGAGCAGTACTTC
.	TRBD2	TRBJ2-3	TRBV5-1	CASRTGLAGTDTQYF	TGCGCCAGCAGGACGGGACTAGCGGGCACAGATACGCAGTATTTT
.	.	TRBJ2-1	TRBV12-3/TRBV12-4	CASSLSGSEQFF	TGTGCCAGCAGTTTGAGTGGTTCAGAGCAGTTCTTC
.	.	TRBJ2-5	TRBV9	CASSVTGLYQETQYF	TGTGCCAGCAGCGTCACGGGTCTGTACCAAGAGACCCAGTACTTC
few	.	TRBJ2-2	TRBV7-6	CASSFGTRGINGTGELFF	TGTGCCAGCAGCTTCGGGACAAGGGGGATTAACGGGACCGGGGAGCTGTTTTTT
.	TRBD1	TRBJ1-5	TRBV6-5	CASSKTGSNQPQHF	TGTGCCAGCAGCAAGACAGGGAGCAATCAGCCCCAGCATTTT
.	.	TRBJ2-7	TRBV6-6	CASSYTSGYEQYF	TGTGCCAGCAGTTACACCTCGGGTTACGAGCAGTACTTC
.	.	TRBJ1-2	TRBV6-5	CATGGQGGYTF	TGTGCCACAGGTGGGCAGGGTGGCTACACCTTC
.	.	TRBJ2-5	TRBV14	CASSRPRPQETQYF	TGTGCCAGCAGCCGACCGAGGCCACAAGAGACCCAGTACTTC
.	TRBD1	TRBJ1-1	TRBV7-3	CASSRTGVAEAFF	TGTGCCAGCAGCAGGACAGGGGTCGCTGAAGCTTTCTTT
.	TRBD2	TRBJ2-1	TRBV13	CASSLWTSVGWEHNEQFF	TGTGCCAGCAGCTTGTGGACTAGCGTCGGTTGGGAACACAATGAGCAGTTCTTC
few	.	TRBJ1-5	TRBV4-2	CASSQDPQGGNQPQHF	TGTGCCAGCAGCCAAGACCCACAGGGAGGCAATCAGCCCCAGCATTTT
.	TRBD1	TRBJ2-1	TRBV25-1	CASRGQGANEQFF	TGTGCCAGCAGGGGACAGGGGGCAAATGAGCAGTTCTTC
.	TRBD2	TRBJ2-7	TRBV3-1/TRBV3-2	CASSQLAGATYEQYF	TGTGCCAGCAGCCAACTAGCGGGGGCAACCTACGAGCAGTACTTC
.	TRBD2	TRBJ2-1	TRBV9	CASSRTSGSYNEQFF	TGTGCCAGCAGCCGGACTAGCGGGTCCTACAATGAGCAGTTCTTC
.	.	TRBJ2-3	TRBV3-1/TRBV3-2	CASSIRPTAEDTQYF	TGTGCCAGCAGCATCCGGCCAACCGCGGAAGATACGCAGTATTTT
.	TRBD2	TRBJ2-3	TRBV7-3	CASSLGLVSRDTQYF	TGTGCCAGCAGCTTAGGACTAGTGAGCCGAGATACGCAGTATTTT
.	.	TRBJ2-7	TRBV4-1	CASSQERTAMYEQYF	TGCGCCAGCAGCCAAGAGAGGACAGCGATGTACGAGCAGTACTTC
.	TRBD1	TRBJ2-5	TRBV6-4	CASSVGQGIQETQYF	TGTGCCAGCAGTGTCGGACAGGGTATCCAAGAGACCCAGTACTTC
.	.	TRBJ2-5	TRBV7-2	CASSYGGYKETQYF	TGTGCCAGCAGCTATGGAGGTTATAAAGAGACCCAGTACTTC
.	TRBD1	TRBJ1-2	TRBV10-3	CAISDRERGYGYTF	TGTGCCATCAGCGACAGGGAAAGGGGCTATGGCTACACCTTC
.	.	TRBJ2-4	TRBV5-6	CASSFARAKNIQYF	TGTGCCAGCAGCTTCGCTCGGGCCAAAAACATTCAGTACTTC
.	.	TRBJ2-5	TRBV7-2	CASSSPRDYRGGAQETQYF	TGTGCCAGCAGCTCGCCCCGGGACTATAGAGGGGGTGCACAAGAGACCCAGTACTTC
.	TRBD1	TRBJ2-2	TRBV4-1	CASSPRDRANTGELFF	TGCGCCAGCAGCCCTCGGGACAGGGCGAACACCGGGGAGCTGTTTTTT
.	.	TRBJ2-3	TRBV12-5	CASGLGGTDSTDTQYF	TGTGCTAGTGGTTTAGGCGGGACAGATTCGACAGATACGCAGTATTTT
few	.	TRBJ2-1	TRBV28	CASGPPRNEQFF	TGTGCCAGCGGGCCACCCCGGAATGAGCAGTTCTTC
few	TRBD1	TRBJ1-6	TRBV5-5	CASSLGQVFSPLHF	TGTGCCAGCAGCCTCGGACAGGTATTTTCACCCCTCCACTTT
once	.	TRBJ2-7	TRBV5-8	CASSLMGTGSYEQYF	TGTGCCAGCAGCTTGATGGGAACGGGGTCCTACGAGCAGTACTTC
.	.	TRBJ2-1	TRBV7-6	CASSSGPGGNEQFF	TGTGCCAGCAGCTCCGGACCCGGGGGCAATGAGCAGTTCTTC
.	TRBD1	TRBJ2-5	TRBV12-3/TRBV12-4	CASGTGVGETQYF	TGTGCCAGCGGGACAGGGGTAGGGGAGACCCAGTACTTC
.	.	TRBJ2-1	TRBV18	CASSPPGLAYNEQFF	TGTGCCAGCTCCCCCCCGGGACTCGCCTACAATGAGCAGTTCTTC
.	TRBD2	TRBJ2-5	TRBV6-5	CASGEGTQYF	TGTGCCAGCGGGGAGGGTACCCAGTACTTC
.	.	TRBJ1-1	TRBV20-1	CSASVPRVGTEAFF	TGCAGTGCTAGTGTTCCCAGGGTAGGGACTGAAGCTTTCTTT
.	TRBD1	TRBJ1-5	TRBV27	CASSATGFQPQHF	TGTGCCAGCAGTGCGACAGGGTTTCAGCCCCAGCATTTT
.	TRBD1	TRBJ1-2	TRBV7-9	CASSPTGWGYGYTF	TGTGCCAGCAGCCCGACAGGGTGGGGCTATGGCTACACCTTC
.	.	TRBJ2-4	TRBV11-2	CASSLTGRDIQYF	TGTGCCAGCAGCTTAACAGGGAGGGACATTCAGTACTTC
.	TRBD1	TRBJ1-3	TRBV6-5	CASSYSRDRGNTIYF	TGTGCCAGCAGTTACTCTCGGGACAGGGGAAACACCATATATTTT
.	.	TRBJ1-1	TRBV30	CAWSPYRVFGTEAFF	TGTGCCTGGAGTCCATACAGGGTTTTCGGCACTGAAGCTTTCTTT
.	.	TRBJ2-7	TRBV12-3/TRBV12-4	CASSLSGYEQYF	TGTGCCAGCAGTTTGAGCGGCTACGAGCAGTACTTC
few	.	TRBJ2-1	TRBV9	CASSPSGRTGGENEQFF	TGTGCCAGCAGCCCCTCCGGGCGCACTGGTGGGGAGAATGAGCAGTTCTTC
.	.	TRBJ2-2	TRBV19	CASSIQGKGNTGELFF	TGTGCCAGTAGTATACAGGGGAAAGGGAACACCGGGGAGCTGTTTTTT
.	.	TRBJ2-7	TRBV4-1	CASSQERQAEQYF	TGCGCCAGCAGCCAAGAGCGACAGGCGGAGCAGTACTTC
.	TRBD2	TRBJ2-5	TRBV10-2	CASSEALADRGTQYF	TGCGCCAGCAGTGAGGCCCTAGCGGATCGGGGGACCCAGTACTTC
once	TRBD2	TRBJ2-7	TRBV5-1	CASSSGTRDYEQYF	TGCGCCAGCAGCTCCGGGACTAGGGACTACGAGCAGTACTTC
.	.	TRBJ1-5	TRBV5-6	CASSGRNGYNQPQHF	TGTGCCAGCTCTGGGAGGAACGGTTACAATCAGCCCCAGCATTTT
.	TRBD2	TRBJ2-1	TRBV3-1/TRBV3-2	CASRERLGTSGSSYNEQFF	TGTGCCAGCAGAGAGAGACTGGGGACTAGCGGGAGCTCCTACAATGAGCAGTTCTTC
few	.	TRBJ2-7	TRBV9	CASSPRPDRPYEQYF	TGTGCCAGCAGCCCCCGGCCCGACAGACCCTACGAGCAGTACTTC
once	TRBD2	TRBJ2-7	TRBV6-5	CASSPVTSGYEQYF	TGTGCCAGCAGTCCGGTAACTAGCGGGTACGAGCAGTACTTC
.	.	TRBJ2-7	TRBV19	CASSTQRSYEQYF	TGTGCCAGTAGTACCCAGAGGTCCTACGAGCAGTACTTC
.	TRBD1	TRBJ2-7	TRBV19	CASSIRDRGSYEQYF	TGTGCCAGTAGTATTCGGGACAGGGGATCCTACGAGCAGTACTTC